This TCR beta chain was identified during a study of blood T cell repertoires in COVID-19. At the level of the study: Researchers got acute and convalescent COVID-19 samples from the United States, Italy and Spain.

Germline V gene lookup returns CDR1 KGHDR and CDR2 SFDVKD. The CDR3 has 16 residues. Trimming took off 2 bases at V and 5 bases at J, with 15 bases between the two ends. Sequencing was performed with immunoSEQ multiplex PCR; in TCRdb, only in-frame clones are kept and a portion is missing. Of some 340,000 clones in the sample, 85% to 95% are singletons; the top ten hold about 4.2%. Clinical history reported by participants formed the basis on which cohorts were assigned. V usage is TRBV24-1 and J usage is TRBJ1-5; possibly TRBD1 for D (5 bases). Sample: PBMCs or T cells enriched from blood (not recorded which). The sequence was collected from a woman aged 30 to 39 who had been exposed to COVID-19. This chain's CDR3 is CATSDSTGARDQPQHF. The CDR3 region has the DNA TGTGCCACCAGTGATTCCACAGGTGCCCGGGATCAGCCCCAGCATTTT.